The 8 T cell receptor beta chains in this list originate from one sample, sequenced in a study of blood T cell repertoires in COVID-19. Assay used: immunoSEQ multiplex PCR; TCRdb lists only in-frame clones, some missing. Among under 300,000 clones, under 85% were seen once, and the ten largest hold about 4%. The specimen sequenced was peripheral blood. The receptor set was obtained from a middle-aged woman with active or convalescent COVID-19.

The chain combines TRBV28 with TRBJ1-3; D ambiguous. The V end was cut by 6 bases, the J end by 1 base, with 13 bases between. Germline CDR1 and CDR2: MDHEN and SYDVKM. The CDR3 runs 15 residues. The CDR3 loop is CASSPIAGSGNTIYF. The CDR3 region has the DNA TGTGCCAGCAGCCCCATCGCCGGGTCTGGAAACACCATATATTTT.

This chain joins TRBV30 and TRBJ1-3, with unresolved D. V lost 2 bases and J lost 4, with 15 bases in between. The CDR3 consists of 15 residues. Per germline, CDR1 GTSNPN and CDR2 SVGIG (reference sequence). The CDR3 here is CAWSIGRGSGNTIYF. The CDR3 bases are TGTGCCTGGAGTATCGGTCGAGGGTCCGGAAACACCATATATTTT.

This rearrangement joins TRBV6-5 to TRBJ1-2; 9 bases match TRBD1. Germline CDR1 is MNHEY and CDR2 is SVGAGI. V lost 2 bases to trimming and J lost 4 bases; unmatched junction nucleotides: 5. This CDR3 is built from 15 residues. The CDR3 here is CASSYGTGQSYGYTF. CDR3 coding DNA: TGTGCCAGCAGTTACGGGACAGGGCAAAGCTATGGCTACACCTTC.

The rearrangement links TRBV10-3 to TRBJ2-4, with no clear D. This CDR3 is built from 15 residues. Germline V CDR1 and CDR2: ENHRY, SYGVKD. Trimming removed 5 bases at V and 0 bases at J, with 11 bases between. CDR3 bases: TGTGCCATCAGTCCAGGTTCCTTAGCCAAAAACATTCAGTACTTC. This codes for CAISPGSLAKNIQYF.

The table lists this clone with a few counts. Germline and junction disagree at one end, which may indicate a read error. V gene TRBV7-7 combines with J gene TRBJ2-5, with a possible D match to TRBD2 (5 bases). This CDR3 is 14 amino acids long. Germline assignment: CDR1 SSHAT and CDR2 FNYEAQ (reference sequence). This CDR3 reads CASSPTGVQETQYF. In nucleotides, the CDR3 is TGTGCTAGCAGCCCGACCGGGGTTCAAGAGACCCAGTACTTC.

This clone was picked up a small number of times. This chain uses TRBV6-5 with TRBJ1-1; 7 bases fit TRBD1. CDR1 is MNHEY, CDR2 SVGAGI, per germline. V gave up 6 bases and J gave up 1 base; unmatched junction bases: 5. This CDR3 comprises 14 residues. The CDR3 sequence: CASSRDSRNTEAFF. The CDR3 bases are TGTGCCAGCAGCCGGGACAGTAGGAACACTGAAGCTTTCTTT.

The chain couples TRBV2 to TRBJ2-1, with 8 bases fitting TRBD2. J lost 0 bases, V lost 9 bases, and 7 bases had no gene match. The CDR3 runs to 15 residues. Germline V gene sequence: CDR1 SNHLY, CDR2 FYNNEI. CDR3 region: CARKAGVSSYNEQFF. CDR3 DNA: TGTGCCAGAAAAGCGGGAGTGAGCTCCTACAATGAGCAGTTCTTC.

The rearrangement joins TRBV6-5 to TRBJ1-6; 7 positions match TRBD1. Germline V gene lookup returns CDR1 MNHEY and CDR2 SVGAGI. The CDR3 contains 12 residues. The ends lost 10 bases at V and 8 bases at J; junction bases unmatched: 5. The CDR3: CATRDRDSPLHF. In DNA form, the CDR3 reads TGTGCCACAAGGGACAGAGATTCACCCCTCCACTTT.